These 2 T cell receptor beta chains came from one sample sequenced in a study of T cell repertoires in cytomegalovirus infection. MiXCR was run by TCRdb on the reads, yielding one entry per CDR3 protein. Of approximately 630,000 distinct CDR3 sequences in the sample, roughly 26% are singletons; the top ten hold roughly 8%. The sequencing input was CD8+ T cells from PBMCs. These receptors all come from a human donor in good health (CMV status not recorded). Some clones in this sample may be carry-over from other donors' samples.

In DNA form, the CDR3 reads TGTGCCAGCAGCTTATGGGACGGGGGGGGGCAGTCCAATTCCTACGAGCAGTACGTC. Protein: CASSLWDGGGQSNSYEQYV. The V gene is TRBV11-2, the J gene TRBJ2-7; TRBD2 agrees at 8 bases. The J segment lost 1 base and the V segment lost 2 bases, leaving 16 bases of the junction unmatched. Looked up from germline, CDR1 is SGHAT and CDR2 is FQNNGV. The length of the CDR3 is 19 residues.

This chain links TRBV15 with TRBJ2-7; 7 nucleotides agree with TRBD1. CDR3 length equals 14 residues. Germline CDR1 is LNHNV and CDR2 is YYDKDF (reference sequence). V lost 6 bases and J lost 0; bases outside the gene matches: 5. The CDR3 is CATRETGYSYEQYF. The CDR3 bases are TGTGCCACCAGAGAGACAGGGTACTCCTACGAGCAGTACTTC.